The 24 T cell receptor beta chains given below trace back to one sample, sequenced in a study of T cell repertoires in cytomegalovirus infection (dated by TCRdb to between 2017 and 2020). The instrument given in TCRdb is Illumina HiSeq 1500. The public reads were run again by TCRdb, first through fastp at Q25 and then through MiXCR, and only productive beta chains were kept. Records with the same CDR3 protein are collapsed into one entry carrying the most frequent genes and DNA. A total of around 740,000 distinct CDR3 sequences appear in this sample, approximately 34% of them only once. In total, the top ten clones hold 2.5% to 3.5% of the sample. The sequenced sample was PBMCs. The receptor source for this set is a human donor in good health (CMV status not recorded). Some clones in this sample may be carry-over from other donors' samples.

This clonotype was observed a few times. The chain is built from TRBV27 and TRBJ2-4, with D tentatively TRBD1 (5 bases). Deletions cut 5 bases from V and 2 bases from J, with 16 bases between. CDR1 and CDR2 (germline): MNHEY, SMNVEV (reference sequence). This CDR3 spans 16 amino acids. DNA for the CDR3: TGTGCCAGCAGTCCCTCGGACAAGCCCTCCAAAAACATTCAGTACTTC. Its translation is CASSPSDKPSKNIQYF.

Comments on this clonotype: The junction departs from the called germline gene at one end, perhaps through a read error. The chain uses TRBV7-2 and TRBJ2-1; no clear D gene. Germline V gives CDR1 SGHTA, CDR2 FQGNSA. CDR3 size: 13 residues. CDR3 bases: TGTGCCAGCAGCTTAATGTGGGTGAGTGGGCAGTTATTC. Translating it yields CASSLMWVSGQLF.

There are many counts of this clonotype. The rearrangement uses TRBV7-2 and TRBJ2-1; the D gene is possibly TRBD2 (5 bases). V lost 1 base and J lost 1, with 14 bases in between. Germline CDR1 SGHTA, CDR2 FQGNSA. There are 17 residues in the CDR3. In DNA, the CDR3 is TGTGCCAGCAGCTTAGAGACGGGGATGATATCCTACAATGAGCAGTTCTTC. It is translated as CASSLETGMISYNEQFF.

J is TRBJ1-6 and V is TRBV6-2 or TRBV6-3; 7 bases map to TRBD1. The V gene's germline CDR1 is MNHEY and CDR2 SVGEGT. V shed 4 bases, J shed 2 bases, and the junction held 2 bases outside the gene matches. This CDR3 has 15 residues. The CDR3 DNA sequence: TGTGCCAGCAGTTCAGGGACAGCCTATAATTCACCCCTCCACTTT. It codes for CASSSGTAYNSPLHF.

The DNA for the CDR3 is TGTGCCAGCACCGGGGAAAGGAGGGCATCTAACTATGGCTACACCTTC. Translation: CASTGERRASNYGYTF. This chain connects TRBV7-9 to TRBJ1-2, with D hard to call. Germline CDR1 is SEHNR and CDR2 is FQNEAQ (reference sequence). The CDR3 has 16 amino acids. V was shortened by 7 bases and J by 0 bases, with 18 bases between the two germline ends.

CDR3: CSARQSGRGIVNTEAFF. The CDR3 bases are TGCAGTGCTAGACAGTCGGGCAGGGGCATAGTGAACACTGAAGCTTTCTTT. The chain couples TRBV20-1 to TRBJ1-1; the D gene is possibly TRBD1 (6 bases). Per the germline V gene, CDR1 is DFQATT and CDR2 is SNEGSKA (reference sequence). The CDR3 extends over 17 amino acids. Between the trimmed V and J ends, which lost 2 bases and 0 bases, there was a span of 19 bases.

To note about this clonotype: This likely comes from a read error, as the CDR3 has no conserved phenylalanine or tryptophan at its end. Because the CDR3's place on the DNA is in doubt, the DNA is left out and the CDR3 is given as listed by TCRdb. This chain links TRBV27 with TRBJ1-5; no DNA check was done on the table's D call, TRBD1. The CDR3 totals 17 residues, both ends included. Germline-derived CDR1 and CDR2 are MNHEY and SMNVEV (reference sequence). The CDR3 region is CASSSTLQWGSNQPQPS.

The table lists this clonotype with a few counts. J is TRBJ1-2 and V is TRBV28; 8 bases align to TRBD1. V shed 5 bases and J 1 base; nucleotides not matched to a gene: 18. The CDR3 covers 19 residues. The V gene's germline CDR1 is MDHEN and CDR2 SYDVKM. CDR3 protein: CASSPRIPGQAEVNYGYTF. DNA for the CDR3: TGTGCCAGCAGTCCTCGAATTCCGGGACAGGCAGAGGTTAACTATGGCTACACCTTC.

This clonotype has more than one count but fewer than ten. The chain carries TRBV5-6 and TRBJ1-2, with 7 positions matching TRBD1. CDR1 and CDR2 from the germline V gene are SGHDT and YYEEEE. This CDR3 has 14 amino acids. Trimming took 3 bases from V and 2 from J; bases not matched to a gene: 4. The CDR3 reads CASSWTTGNYGYTF. The CDR3 DNA reads as TGTGCCAGCAGCTGGACGACAGGGAACTATGGCTACACCTTC.

This clonotype has just a few counts. The rearrangement uses TRBV7-2 and TRBJ1-1; TRBD1 might be the D (5 bases). In germline, CDR1 is SGHTA, CDR2 FQGNSA. V was clipped by 5 bases and J by 7 bases, with 17 bases between them. This CDR3 has 14 residues. CDR3 protein: CASSRDGRTLEAFF. CDR3 nucleotides: TGTGCCAGCAGCAGGGACGGCCGAACACTTGAAGCTTTCTTT.

This clonotype has only one observation. The junction does not match germline at one end; this may be a read error. CDR3 DNA sequence: TGTGCCAGCAGTTTAACCGGGACAGGGCGGCACGAGCATTACTTC. This codes for CASSLTGTGRHEHYF. The rearrangement links TRBV28 to TRBJ2-7; 9 bases are a match to TRBD1. Germline V lookup: CDR1 MDHEN, CDR2 SYDVKM. This CDR3 has 15 amino acids.

About this clonotype itself: No conserved phenylalanine or tryptophan ends this CDR3, so it is likely a read error. The chain joins TRBV7-6 to TRBJ2-1; D remains unclear. Germline-derived CDR1 and CDR2 are SGHVS and FNYEAQ. The CDR3 runs to 14 residues. V shed 1 base and J shed 6 bases, with 10 bases lying between them. The CDR3 sequence: CASSLVQPGNEQFC. The DNA of the CDR3 is TGTGCCAGCAGCTTAGTACAACCGGGCAATGAGCAGTTCTGC.

The chain couples TRBV7-2 to TRBJ1-2; maybe TRBD1 (5 bases). The CDR3 spans 17 residues. Deletions cut 5 bases from V and 0 bases from J, with 19 bases between. CDR1 SGHTA and CDR2 FQGNSA come from the germline V gene. As DNA, the CDR3 is TGTGCCAGCAGCCCTCGGGGGGACCGACAGACTAACTATGGCTACACCTTC. Its translation: CASSPRGDRQTNYGYTF. Variable domain in full (rest from reference TRBV7-2 and TRBJ1-2): GAGVSQSPSNKVTEKGKDVELRCDPISGHTALYWYRQSLGQGLEFLIYFQGNSAPDKSGLPSDRFSAERTGGSVSTLTIQRTQQEDSAVYLCASSPRGDRQTNYGYTFGSGTRLTVV.

The chain has TRBV3-1 and TRBJ2-7; the match to TRBD1 covers 8 bases. The CDR3 is 15 amino acids. Per the germline V gene, CDR1 is LGHDT and CDR2 is YNNKEL (reference sequence). The trim removed 1 base at V and 3 bases at J, leaving 5 bases unmatched. CDR3 in DNA: TGTGCCAGCAGCCAAGGATGGGGGACAGGCTACGAGCAGTACTTC. Protein product: CASSQGWGTGYEQYF.

This clonotype was counted between two and nine times. The V and J genes are TRBV27 and TRBJ2-3; TRBD1 agrees at 10 bases. V lost 6 bases, J lost 5 bases, and 11 bases stayed unmatched. This CDR3 has 16 residues. Germline V gene lookup returns CDR1 MNHEY and CDR2 SMNVEV (reference sequence). The CDR3 is CASSPSGQGSIDTQYF. CDR3 coding DNA: TGTGCCAGCAGCCCCTCGGGACAGGGGTCAATAGATACGCAGTATTTT.

The chain links TRBV28 to TRBJ2-7; tentatively, D is TRBD1 (6 bases). The CDR3 contains 15 residues. The germline V and J ends were trimmed by 7 bases and 0 bases, with 16 bases remaining between them. Germline assignment: CDR1 MDHEN and CDR2 SYDVKM. This CDR3 reads CASTTDRSSSYEQYF. The CDR3 DNA reads TGTGCCAGCACCACCGACAGGTCATCCTCCTACGAGCAGTACTTC.

This clonotype came up a few times. The CDR3, as DNA: TGTGCCAGCAGCTTTAGCCCAGGCGCCGAGACCCAGTACTTC. Translation: CASSFSPGAETQYF. The chain has TRBV11-2 and TRBJ2-5; D uncertain. The germline V and J ends were trimmed by 3 bases and 5 bases, with 13 bases remaining between them. The CDR3 totals 14 residues. Germline V gives CDR1 SGHAT, CDR2 FQNNGV.

This chain uses TRBV6-2 or TRBV6-3 with TRBJ1-5; D gene unclear. CDR3 length equals 15 residues. The germline gives CDR1 MNHEY, CDR2 SVGEGT. Trimming cost V 2 bases and J 2 bases, with 10 bases left between them. CDR3 protein: CASSYSPAGNQPQHF. The CDR3 DNA is TGTGCCAGCAGTTACAGCCCGGCGGGCAATCAGCCCCAGCATTTT.

This clonotype was seen repeatedly, ten times or more. The J gene is TRBJ1-5, the V gene TRBV7-2, with a weak D call TRBD1 (6 bases). V lost 3 bases and J 6 bases, leaving 12 bases between the germline ends. The CDR3 loop spans 14 amino acids. CDR1 is SGHTA, CDR2 FQGNSA, per germline. The DNA of the CDR3 is TGTGCCAGCAGCTTTACAGGGTCCCCTCAGCCCCAGCATTTT. This codes for CASSFTGSPQPQHF. Complete variable domain (other parts from reference TRBV7-2 and TRBJ1-5): GAGVSQSPSNKVTEKGKDVELRCDPISGHTALYWYRQSLGQGLEFLIYFQGNSAPDKSGLPSDRFSAERTGGSVSTLTIQRTQQEDSAVYLCASSFTGSPQPQHFGDGTRLSIL.

This clonotype was seen repeatedly, ten times or more. V usage is TRBV7-2 and J usage is TRBJ1-1; D is unclear. The germline CDR1 and CDR2 sequences are SGHTA and FQGNSA. This CDR3 is 13 amino acids long. The ends were cut back, 5 bases at V and 1 base at J, with 8 bases in the middle. CDR3 protein: CASSVGKNTEAFF. As DNA, the CDR3 is TGTGCCAGCAGCGTCGGGAAGAACACTGAAGCTTTCTTT.

The rearrangement links TRBV6-1 to TRBJ2-2; 8 bases fit TRBD1. Germline V gene sequence: CDR1 MNHNS, CDR2 SASEGT. This CDR3 is built from 15 residues. The trim removed 6 bases at V and 6 bases at J, leaving 9 bases unmatched. The chain's CDR3 is CASRKGQAGSGELFF. The CDR3 DNA reads as TGTGCCAGCAGGAAGGGACAGGCAGGCTCCGGGGAGCTGTTTTTT.

The rearrangement joins TRBV27 to TRBJ2-5; 11 bases map to TRBD2. The CDR3 has 18 residues. In germline, CDR1 is MNHEY, CDR2 SMNVEV (reference sequence). V lost 2 bases and J lost 7; bases outside the gene matches: 15. The CDR3 reads CASSLSVGPSGRRGTQYF. The CDR3 DNA reads TGTGCCAGCAGTTTAAGTGTCGGGCCTAGCGGGAGGCGAGGGACCCAGTACTTC.

This clonotype was seen only a few times. The chain uses TRBV2 and TRBJ2-7, with 8 bases lining up with TRBD2. The CDR3 extends over 15 amino acids. Germline assignment: CDR1 SNHLY and CDR2 FYNNEI. Unmatched junction bases numbered 8, after V lost 7 bases and J lost 0 bases. The CDR3 DNA sequence: TGTGCCAGCAATAGGAGCGGGAGACTCTCCTACGAGCAGTACTTC. Translated: CASNRSGRLSYEQYF.

The chain joins TRBV7-9 to TRBJ2-3; possibly TRBD1 for D (7 bases). This CDR3 is 16 amino acids long. V was shortened by 5 bases and J by 2 bases, with 17 bases between the two germline ends. Germline V gene data show CDR1 as SEHNR and CDR2 as FQNEAQ (reference sequence). The CDR3 spells CASSPAEGQNTDTQYF. The CDR3 coding sequence is TGTGCCAGCAGCCCGGCGGAGGGACAGAACACAGATACGCAGTATTTT.